These 17 T cell receptor beta chains originate from one sample sequenced in a study of spatial heterogeneity in lung cancer. TCRdb re-called the 5' RACE reads through MiXCR, storing one row per CDR3 protein. The profile covers 15,000 to 20,000 distinct CDR3 sequences, with about 6.5% appearing a single time and more than 3% taken by the ten largest. The study's findings and limits: Intratumoral expanded alpha and beta TCR counts were found to track tumor mutation counts.

Time point specified: sample taken at primary tumor resection. Their antigen targets remain unknown. The sample in question was lung tumor tissue, obtained at surgery. The receptors stem from a female donor with early-stage non-small cell lung cancer.

This clonotype was recorded many times. V and J are TRBV29-1 and TRBJ2-5, with 7 bases identical to TRBD2. Unmatched junction bases numbered 9, after V lost 4 bases and J lost 4 bases. CDR3 size: 14 residues. The germline V gene encodes CDR1 SQVTM and CDR2 ANQGSEA. The CDR3 DNA reads TGCAGCGTTGCTGGGCAGGGAGGGGTAGAGACCCAGTACTTC. Translation: CSVAGQGGVETQYF.

At least ten counts were recorded for this clonotype. The rearrangement joins TRBV20-1 to TRBJ2-3; 7 bases line up with TRBD2. The CDR3 is made up of 15 amino acids. V shed 6 bases and J 3 bases; nucleotides not matched to a gene: 12. Germline V gene sequence: CDR1 DFQATT, CDR2 SNEGSKA (reference sequence). This CDR3 is CSAPATSKGTDTQYF. In DNA, the CDR3 is TGCAGTGCACCTGCGACTAGCAAGGGAACAGATACGCAGTATTTT.

This clonotype was counted many times. The rearrangement joins TRBV6-5 to TRBJ2-7, with D perhaps TRBD2 (6 bases). Trimming took off 2 bases at V and 2 bases at J, with 13 bases between the two ends. CDR1 and CDR2 from the germline V gene are MNHEY and SVGAGI. The CDR3 has 15 residues. Written as DNA, the CDR3 is TGTGCCAGCAGTTACAGAGGGACTGGAGCCTACGAGCAGTACTTC. Protein: CASSYRGTGAYEQYF.

This clonotype turned up a few times. This sequence joins TRBV20-1 and TRBJ2-3, with D perhaps TRBD1 (5 bases). The CDR3 runs 14 residues. V gave up 6 bases and J gave up 6 bases, with 19 bases separating them. Germline V gives CDR1 DFQATT, CDR2 SNEGSKA (reference sequence). The DNA for the CDR3 is TGCAGTGCACCCGACAGCCTGATTGGGGATACGCAGTATTTT. This encodes CSAPDSLIGDTQYF.

This clonotype showed up many times. The DNA is left out, because the CDR3 cannot be placed on it with certainty; the CDR3 is given as TCRdb lists it. The CDR3 spells CASSSSGTEAFF. This sequence joins TRBV7-2 and TRBJ1-1. The CDR3 sequence runs 12 residues, both termini included. The germline V gene has CDR1 SGHTA and CDR2 FQGNSA.

In this sample, this clonotype is medium-sized. The chain has TRBV7-7 and TRBJ2-2, with 8 bases aligning to TRBD2. Germline assignment: CDR1 SSHAT and CDR2 FNYEAQ (reference sequence). V lost 3 bases to trimming and J lost 7 bases; unmatched junction nucleotides: 13. This CDR3 spans 17 amino acids. The CDR3 sequence is CASSLGPGGPVGGELFF. The CDR3 DNA reads TGTGCCAGCAGCTTGGGGCCGGGAGGGCCCGTAGGCGGGGAGCTGTTTTTT.

The table lists this clonotype with a few counts. This chain uses TRBV23-1 with TRBJ2-7; TRBD2 aligns across 9 bases. TRBV23-1 is filed as an ORF, its function uncertain. Trimming cost V 6 bases and J 2 bases; bases outside gene matches: 14. This CDR3 has 17 amino acids. The CDR3 sequence is CASRSGGASGETYEQYF. CDR3 sequence (DNA): TGCGCCAGCAGATCCGGGGGAGCTAGCGGGGAAACCTACGAGCAGTACTTC.

There are a few counts of this clonotype. The V and J genes are TRBV2 and TRBJ1-6, with D unresolved. CDR3 size: 12 residues. Trimming took off 0 bases at V and 13 bases at J, with 7 bases between the two ends. Germline CDR1 and CDR2: SNHLY and FYNNEI. In DNA form, the CDR3 reads TGTGCCAGCAGTGAAGCATCCAGGCCCCTCCACTTT. Protein: CASSEASRPLHF.

This clonotype has ten or more counts. The chain combines TRBV7-9 with TRBJ2-5, with D perhaps matching TRBD1 (6 bases). CDR1 is SEHNR, CDR2 FQNEAQ, per germline (reference sequence). The CDR3 is 15 amino acids. V lost 2 bases, J lost 0 bases, and 10 bases lay in between. The CDR3 loop reads CASSLLRGYQETQYF. The CDR3 DNA follows: TGTGCCAGCAGCTTATTAAGGGGGTACCAAGAGACCCAGTACTTC. Variable domain in full (rest from reference TRBV7-9 and TRBJ2-5): DTGVSQNPRHKITKRGQNVTFRCDPISEHNRLYWYRQTLGQGPEFLTYFQNEAQLEKSRLLSDRFSAERPKGSFSTLEIQRTEQGDSAMYLCASSLLRGYQETQYFGPGTRLLVL.

This clonotype was detected many times. The CDR3 bases are TGTGCCAGCAGTTTAAGGGGAGTAGCGGGAGGGGTCGTAGCCAAAAACATTCAGTACTTC. It codes for CASSLRGVAGGVVAKNIQYF. The chain has TRBV27 and TRBJ2-4, with 11 bases identical to TRBD2. The CDR3 spans 20 residues. Germline-derived CDR1 and CDR2 are MNHEY and SMNVEV (reference sequence). V lost 2 bases to trimming and J lost 0 bases; unmatched junction nucleotides: 12.

Concerning this clonotype itself: This could be a read error, since a much larger clone is one nucleotide away. The gene calls are TRBV7-2 and TRBJ1-5; TRBD1 is a possible D gene (5 bases). Germline CDR1 is SGHTA and CDR2 is FQGNSA. This CDR3 comprises 15 residues. The CDR3 coding sequence is TGTGCCAACAGCTTACTAGGGGTTTCCAATCAGCCCCAGCATTTT. It encodes CANSLLGVSNQPQHF.

This clonotype was seen repeatedly, ten times or more. V gene TRBV20-1 combines with J gene TRBJ1-2; 9 bases are shared with TRBD1. The CDR3 contains 15 residues. The germline V gene has CDR1 DFQATT and CDR2 SNEGSKA (reference sequence). V shed 6 bases and J 4 bases; nucleotides not matched to a gene: 12. The CDR3 here is CSAERPGTGIYGYTF. The CDR3 DNA follows: TGCAGTGCGGAACGTCCCGGGACAGGGATCTATGGCTACACCTTC.

This chain uses TRBV7-9 with TRBJ2-7; D unclear. The V end lost 4 bases, the J end lost 6 bases, and 7 bases lay between the germline ends. Germline-derived CDR1 and CDR2 are SEHNR and FQNEAQ (reference sequence). This CDR3 spans 11 amino acids. CDR3 in DNA: TGTGCCAGCAGCTCGTTAGCCGAGCAGTACTTC. It translates to CASSSLAEQYF.

This clonotype was seen many times. J is TRBJ1-6 and V is TRBV18, with TRBD1 matching 7 bases. CDR1 and CDR2 from the germline V gene are KGHSH and LQKENI. This CDR3 contains 15 residues. V trimming: 2 bases; J trimming: 5 bases; junction bases outside the gene matches: 3. The CDR3 spells CASSPSGTDNSPLHF. As DNA, the CDR3 is TGTGCCAGCTCACCATCCGGGACAGATAATTCACCCCTCCACTTT.

This rearrangement joins TRBV10-3 to TRBJ2-7; D gene ambiguous. The length of the CDR3 is 12 residues. CDR1 and CDR2 (germline): ENHRY, SYGVKD. With 6 bases removed from V and 6 bases from J, the gap between germline ends came to 12 bases. The CDR3 here is CAISAGSPEQYF. In DNA, the CDR3 is TGTGCCATCAGCGCAGGATCGCCCGAGCAGTACTTC.

This clonotype has a count of ten or more. The chain uses TRBV20-1 and TRBJ2-1; 7 nucleotides line up with TRBD2. In germline, CDR1 is DFQATT, CDR2 SNEGSKA (reference sequence). Trimming removed 1 base from V and 6 bases from J; junction bases left unmatched: 6. CDR3 length: 14 residues. CDR3 sequence: CSARGAGSFNEQFF. The DNA of the CDR3 is TGCAGTGCTAGAGGAGCGGGATCTTTCAATGAGCAGTTCTTC.

This clonotype came up many times. The CDR3 spells CASSPSSRGYTF. CDR3 nucleotides: TGTGCCAGCAGTCCAAGCTCCCGTGGCTACACCTTC. The V and J genes are TRBV28 and TRBJ1-2, with D uncertain. V was clipped by 5 bases and J by 7 bases, with 11 bases between them. The CDR3 loop spans 12 amino acids. Germline loops: CDR1 MDHEN, CDR2 SYDVKM.